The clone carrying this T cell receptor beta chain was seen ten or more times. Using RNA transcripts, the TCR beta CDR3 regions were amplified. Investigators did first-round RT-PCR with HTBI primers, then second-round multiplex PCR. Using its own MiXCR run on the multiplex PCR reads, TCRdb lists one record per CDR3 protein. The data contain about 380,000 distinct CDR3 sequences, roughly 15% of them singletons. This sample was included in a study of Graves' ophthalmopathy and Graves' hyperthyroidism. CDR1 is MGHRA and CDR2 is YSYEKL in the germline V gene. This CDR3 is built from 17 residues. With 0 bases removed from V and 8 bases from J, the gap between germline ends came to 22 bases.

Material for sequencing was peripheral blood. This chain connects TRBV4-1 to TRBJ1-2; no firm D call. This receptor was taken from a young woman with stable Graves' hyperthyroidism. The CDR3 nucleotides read TGCGCCAGCAGCCAAGATGAGATTAGGGCGGCCTGGGAGGGCTACACCTTC. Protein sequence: CASSQDEIRAAWEGYTF.